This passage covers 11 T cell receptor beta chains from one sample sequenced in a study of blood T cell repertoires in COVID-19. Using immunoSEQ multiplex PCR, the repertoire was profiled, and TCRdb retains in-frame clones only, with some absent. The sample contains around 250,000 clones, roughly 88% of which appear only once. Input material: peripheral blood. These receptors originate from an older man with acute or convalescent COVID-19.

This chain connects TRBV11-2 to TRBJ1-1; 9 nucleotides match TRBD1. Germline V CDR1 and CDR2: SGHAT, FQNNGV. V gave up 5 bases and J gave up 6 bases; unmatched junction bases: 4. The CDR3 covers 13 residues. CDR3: CASSERTGAEAFF. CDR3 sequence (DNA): TGTGCCAGCAGCGAACGGACAGGGGCTGAAGCTTTCTTT.

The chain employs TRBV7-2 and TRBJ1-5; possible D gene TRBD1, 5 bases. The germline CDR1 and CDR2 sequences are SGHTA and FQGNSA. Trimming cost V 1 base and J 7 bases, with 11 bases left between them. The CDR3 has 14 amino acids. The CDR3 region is CASSLGGEWQPQHF. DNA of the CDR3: TGTGCCAGCAGCTTAGGGGGCGAGTGGCAGCCCCAGCATTTT.

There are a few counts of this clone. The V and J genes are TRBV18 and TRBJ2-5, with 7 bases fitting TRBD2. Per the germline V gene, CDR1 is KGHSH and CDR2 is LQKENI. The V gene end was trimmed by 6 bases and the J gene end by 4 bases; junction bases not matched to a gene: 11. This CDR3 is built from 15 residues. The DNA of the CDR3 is TGTGCCAGCTCTCTCAACGACTGGGGGGGAGAGACCCAGTACTTC. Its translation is CASSLNDWGGETQYF.

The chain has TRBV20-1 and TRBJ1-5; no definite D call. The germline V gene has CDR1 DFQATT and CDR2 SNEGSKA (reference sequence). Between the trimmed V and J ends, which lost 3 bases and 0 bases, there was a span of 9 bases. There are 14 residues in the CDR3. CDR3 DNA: TGCAGTGCTAGTACGGTCTATAGCAATCAGCCCCAGCATTTT. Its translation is CSASTVYSNQPQHF.

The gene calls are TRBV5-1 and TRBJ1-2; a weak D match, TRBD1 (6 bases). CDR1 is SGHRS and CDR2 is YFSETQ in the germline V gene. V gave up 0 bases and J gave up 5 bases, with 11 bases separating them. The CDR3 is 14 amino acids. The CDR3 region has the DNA TGCGCCAGCAGCTTGGCTACTCAGGGGTATGGCTACACCTTC. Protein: CASSLATQGYGYTF.

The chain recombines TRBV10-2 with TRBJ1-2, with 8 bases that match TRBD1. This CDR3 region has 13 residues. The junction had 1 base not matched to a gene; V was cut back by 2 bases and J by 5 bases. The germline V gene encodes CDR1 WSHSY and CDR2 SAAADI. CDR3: CASSETGGYGYTF. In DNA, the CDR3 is TGCGCCAGCAGTGAGACAGGGGGATATGGCTACACCTTC.

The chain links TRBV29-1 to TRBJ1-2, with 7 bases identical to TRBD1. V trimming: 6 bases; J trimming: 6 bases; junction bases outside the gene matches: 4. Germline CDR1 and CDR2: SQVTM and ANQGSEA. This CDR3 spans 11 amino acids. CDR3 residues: CSVAQGHGYTF. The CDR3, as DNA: TGCAGCGTAGCACAGGGGCATGGCTACACCTTC.

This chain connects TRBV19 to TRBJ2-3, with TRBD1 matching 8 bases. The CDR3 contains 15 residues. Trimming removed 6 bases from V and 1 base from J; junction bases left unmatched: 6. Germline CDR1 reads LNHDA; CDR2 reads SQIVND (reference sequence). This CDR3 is CASREDRVGTDTQYF. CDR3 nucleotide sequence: TGTGCCAGTAGAGAGGACAGGGTCGGCACAGATACGCAGTATTTT.

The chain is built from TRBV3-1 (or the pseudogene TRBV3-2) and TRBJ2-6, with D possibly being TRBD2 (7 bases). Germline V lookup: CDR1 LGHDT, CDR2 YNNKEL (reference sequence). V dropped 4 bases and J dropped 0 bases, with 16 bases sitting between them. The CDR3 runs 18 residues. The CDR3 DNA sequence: TGTGCCAGCAGCCCCCCGGCGGGGGCCTTCTCTGGGGCCAACGTCCTGACTTTC. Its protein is CASSPPAGAFSGANVLTF.

As DNA, the CDR3 is TGTGCCAGCAGCTTAGGGCCAGGGGCGAACAATCAGCCCCAGCATTTT. Protein: CASSLGPGANNQPQHF. The V gene is TRBV28, the J gene TRBJ1-5; weak D call: TRBD1 (6 bases). There are 16 residues in the CDR3. The ends were cut back, 6 bases at V and 3 bases at J, with 18 bases in the middle. Per the germline V gene, CDR1 is MDHEN and CDR2 is SYDVKM.

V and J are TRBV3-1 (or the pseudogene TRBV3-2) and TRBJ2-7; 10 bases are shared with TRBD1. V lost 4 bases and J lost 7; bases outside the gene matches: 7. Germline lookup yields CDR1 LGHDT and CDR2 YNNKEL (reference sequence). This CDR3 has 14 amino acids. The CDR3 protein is CASSPRQGAVEQYF. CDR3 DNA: TGTGCCAGCAGCCCGAGACAGGGGGCGGTGGAGCAGTACTTC.